What follows describes a single T cell receptor beta chain. Trimming left V 4 bases short and J 5 bases short, with 13 bases between. The germline gives CDR1 SGHRS, CDR2 YFSETQ. The CDR3 has 14 amino acids. This entry comes from a study of shared T cell receptors in the human thymus. Libraries were prepared by immunoSEQ multiplex PCR; TCRdb keeps only in-frame clonotypes and omits some of them. The sample includes approximately 660,000 clones, approximately 88% of them seen just once. The same sample was also used in a study of human thymus T cells. That report notes: Unrelated individuals had highly overlapping thymic repertoires, as reported in related research.

The material sequenced was thymocytes. The clonotype originates from a boy in the first two years of life with a congenital heart defect. The J gene is TRBJ2-1, the V gene TRBV5-1, with D tentatively TRBD2 (6 bases). The CDR3 coding sequence is TGCGCCAGCAGCAGGTCCGGGACTCACAATGAGCAGTTCTTC. This codes for CASSRSGTHNEQFF. The variable domain in full, completed from reference TRBV5-1 and TRBJ2-1, reads KAGVTQTPRYLIKTRGQQVTLSCSPISGHRSVSWYQQTPGQGLQFLFEYFSETQRNKGNFPGRFSGRQFSNSRSEMNVSTLELGDSALYLCASSRSGTHNEQFFGPGTRLTVL.